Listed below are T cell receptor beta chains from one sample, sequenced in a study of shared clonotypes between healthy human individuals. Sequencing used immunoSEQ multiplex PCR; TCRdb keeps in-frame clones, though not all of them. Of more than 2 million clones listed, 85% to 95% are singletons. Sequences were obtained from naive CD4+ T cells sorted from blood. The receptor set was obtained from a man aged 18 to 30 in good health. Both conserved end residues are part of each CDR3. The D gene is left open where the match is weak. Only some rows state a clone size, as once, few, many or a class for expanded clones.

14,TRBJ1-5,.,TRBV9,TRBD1,CANPDRHSNQPQHF,TGTGCCAACCCGGACAGGCATAGCAATCAGCCCCAGCATTTT
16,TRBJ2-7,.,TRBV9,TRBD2,CASSPREGLAFYEQYF,TGTGCCAGCAGCCCTCGTGAGGGACTAGCCTTCTACGAGCAGTACTTC
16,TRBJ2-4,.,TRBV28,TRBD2,CASSSSSAGERNIQYF,TGTGCCAGCAGTTCCTCATCGGCGGGGGAAAGGAACATTCAGTACTTC
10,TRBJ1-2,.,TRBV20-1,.,CSAVRDGYTF,TGCAGTGCCGTCCGCGACGGCTACACCTTC
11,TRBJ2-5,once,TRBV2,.,CASRVKETQYF,TGTGCCAGCAGAGTTAAAGAGACCCAGTACTTC
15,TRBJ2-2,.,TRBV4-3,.,CASSQTAPLTGELFF,TGCGCCAGCAGCCAAACCGCCCCCCTCACCGGGGAGCTGTTTTTT
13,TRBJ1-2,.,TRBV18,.,CASSPGQQASYTF,TGTGCCAGCTCACCCGGACAACAGGCGAGCTACACCTTC
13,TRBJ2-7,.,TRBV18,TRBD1,CASSPDRENEQYF,TGTGCCAGCTCACCGGACAGGGAAAACGAGCAGTACTTC
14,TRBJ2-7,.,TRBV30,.,CAWSVTLGGSEQYF,TGTGCCTGGAGTGTCACCCTAGGGGGGAGCGAGCAGTACTTC
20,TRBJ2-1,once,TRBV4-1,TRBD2,CASSQDGGSRTSGTYNEQFF,TGCGCCAGCAGCCAAGACGGGGGGAGTCGGACTAGCGGGACCTACAATGAGCAGTTCTTC
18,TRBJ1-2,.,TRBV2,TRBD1,CASSELPGQRKINYGYTF,TGTGCCAGCAGTGAACTACCGGGACAGCGTAAGATTAACTATGGCTACACCTTC
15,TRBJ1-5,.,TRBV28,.,CASSRPREGVWPQHF,TGTGCCAGCAGCCGACCCAGGGAGGGGGTTTGGCCCCAGCATTTT
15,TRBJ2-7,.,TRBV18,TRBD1,CASSPYGTGGYEQYF,TGTGCCAGCTCGCCGTACGGGACAGGGGGCTACGAGCAGTACTTC
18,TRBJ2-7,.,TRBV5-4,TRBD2,CASSLSGGRPRRAYEQYF,TGTGCCAGCAGCTTGTCGGGAGGTAGGCCACGCCGGGCCTACGAGCAGTACTTC
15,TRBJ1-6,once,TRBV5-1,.,CASSLTGLADSPLHF,TGCGCCAGCAGCTTGACAGGGTTGGCTGATTCACCCCTCCACTTT
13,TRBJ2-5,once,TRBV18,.,CASSLGRMETQYF,TGTGCCAGCTCACTAGGGAGGATGGAGACCCAGTACTTC
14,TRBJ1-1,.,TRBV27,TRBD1,CASSRQGESTEAFF,TGTGCCAGCAGTCGACAGGGGGAATCCACTGAAGCTTTCTTT
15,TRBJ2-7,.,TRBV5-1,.,CASSLAGLVSYEQYF,TGCGCCAGCAGCTTGGCGGGACTCGTCTCCTACGAGCAGTACTTC
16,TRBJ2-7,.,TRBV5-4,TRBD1,CASSHGGQGKTYEQYF,TGTGCCAGCAGTCATGGGGGACAGGGTAAAACCTACGAGCAGTACTTC
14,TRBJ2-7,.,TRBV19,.,CASSAGTASYEQYF,TGTGCCAGTAGTGCCGGGACTGCGTCCTACGAGCAGTACTTC
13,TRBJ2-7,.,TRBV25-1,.,CASTQGKYLEQYF,TGTGCCAGCACCCAGGGGAAGTACCTCGAGCAGTACTTC
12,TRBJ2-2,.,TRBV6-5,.,CASRADTGELFF,TGTGCCAGCAGAGCGGACACCGGGGAGCTGTTTTTT
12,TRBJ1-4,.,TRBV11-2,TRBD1,CASNGQGGKLFF,TGTGCCAGCAACGGACAGGGAGGGAAACTGTTTTTT
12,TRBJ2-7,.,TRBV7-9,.,CASSPLQGGQYF,TGTGCCAGCAGCCCACTACAGGGTGGGCAGTACTTC
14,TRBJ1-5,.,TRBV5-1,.,CASSLESSNQPQHF,TGCGCCAGCAGCTTGGAGTCTAGCAATCAGCCCCAGCATTTT
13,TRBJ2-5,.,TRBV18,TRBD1,CASSRDRTETQYF,TGTGCCAGCTCACGGGACAGGACAGAGACCCAGTACTTC